This T cell receptor beta chain was identified in a study of T cells in Graves' hyperthyroidism and ophthalmopathy. With 3 bases clipped from V and 5 bases from J, the junction kept 6 bases outside the gene matches. CDR3 size: 15 residues. Germline CDR1 reads MDHEN; CDR2 reads SYDVKM. Amplified TCR beta CDR3 regions came from RNA transcripts. The HTBI primer set served for first-round RT-PCR of the TCR CDR3. Each CDR3 protein gets one entry after TCRdb re-called the multiplex PCR reads with MiXCR. The sample consists of 500,000 to 600,000 distinct CDR3 sequences, roughly 21% of them appearing once. Remarks on this clonotype: The antigen is unknown.

Study results and caveats: Peripheral blood also featured most of the thyroid clonotypes expanded above 0.001.

V usage is TRBV28 and J usage is TRBJ1-4; 7 bases align to TRBD1. Material for sequencing was blood. This TCR derives from a middle-aged man with Graves' ophthalmopathy. The CDR3 region has the DNA TGTGCCAGCAGTTTTAGGGGGCAGTTGAATGAAAAACTGTTTTTT. Amino acids: CASSFRGQLNEKLFF.